These T cell receptor beta chains were read from a single sample in a study of cytomegalovirus exposure and HLA in healthy donors. Libraries were prepared by immunoSEQ multiplex PCR; TCRdb keeps only in-frame clonotypes and omits some of them. The data hold 60,000 to 75,000 clones, with about 61% observed a single time. Specimen: PBMCs. The receptor set was obtained from a woman in her forties or fifties in good health and CMV-seronegative. The CDR3 runs from the conserved cysteine through the conserved F or W. The D gene is left open where the match is weak. Part of the rows lack a size; the others show once, few, many or a class for expanded clones.

-,TRBV4-3,TRBJ2-3,17,-,TGCGCCAGCAGCCACCTCGGGGGTGCTCTCTCGAAGGATACGCAGTATTTT,CASSHLGGALSKDTQYF
-,TRBV29-1,TRBJ1-4,19,-,TGCAGCGTTGAAGTCCCAACAGGGAGTGGGGCAACGGACCATGAAAAACTGTTTTTT,CSVEVPTGSGATDHEKLFF
-,TRBV6-5,TRBJ2-1,15,TRBD2,TGTGCCAGTTGGCTAGCGGGGGGCTCCTACAATGAGCAGTTCTTC,CASWLAGGSYNEQFF
-,TRBV5-1,TRBJ2-5,14,-,TGCGCCAGCAGCTTGGAGGTAGGAGGCGAGACCCAGTACTTC,CASSLEVGGETQYF
few,TRBV19,TRBJ1-1,14,-,TGTGCCAGTATAGTGCGGGGAGGGGATACTGAAGCTTTCTTT,CASIVRGGDTEAFF
once,TRBV28,TRBJ1-1,14,TRBD1,TGTGCCAGCAGTGTGACCGGGACAGGGTCGGAAGCTTTCTTT,CASSVTGTGSEAFF
-,TRBV5-8,TRBJ1-1,13,-,TGTGCCAGCAGCTTGCAGGGCTTCACTGAAGCTTTCTTT,CASSLQGFTEAFF
few,TRBV5-1,TRBJ2-5,14,-,TGCGCCAGCAGCTTGGAGACCGCCTCAGGAACCCAGTACTTC,CASSLETASGTQYF
-,TRBV28,TRBJ1-4,13,TRBD1,TGTGCCAGCAGTTTAGCAGGGGGAGGAAAACTGTTTTTT,CASSLAGGGKLFF
-,TRBV4-1,TRBJ1-1,20,TRBD1,TGCGCCAGCAGCTATACTTCCGGGACAGGGGGCGTACTACTCCCGACTGAAGCTTTCTTT,CASSYTSGTGGVLLPTEAFF
-,TRBV21-1,TRBJ1-2,14,-,TGTGCCACCACAACCGGGACAGGGGCTTATGGCTACACCTTC,CATTTGTGAYGYTF
-,TRBV18,TRBJ1-2,13,-,TGTGCCAGCTCACCAAGCACGAACTATGGCTACACCTTC,CASSPSTNYGYTF
-,TRBV28,TRBJ2-7,14,-,TGTGCCAGCAGTCTGCGGACTGTAACCTACGAGCAGTACTTC,CASSLRTVTYEQYF
-,TRBV6-6,TRBJ2-3,13,TRBD2,TGTGCCAGCAGGCGGGGGGGCACAGATACGCAGTATTTT,CASRRGGTDTQYF
once,TRBV20-1,TRBJ1-1,11,-,TGCAGTGCCCCCAGGAACACTGAAGCTTTCTTT,CSAPRNTEAFF
-,TRBV5-8,TRBJ1-4,14,TRBD1,TGTGCCAGCAGCTTAACAGGGGATAATGAAAAACTGTTTTTT,CASSLTGDNEKLFF
few,TRBV6-5,TRBJ2-5,12,TRBD1,TGTGCCAGCAGTAGGGACAGCTTCAAGCAGTACTTC,CASSRDSFKQYF
-,TRBV5-6,TRBJ2-7,11,-,TGTGCCAGCAGCCAAACAGTTCGACAGTACTTC,CASSQTVRQYF
-,TRBV4-3,TRBJ2-2,15,-,TGCGCCAGCAGCCAAGCAAACTTTAACACCGGGGAGCTGTTTTTT,CASSQANFNTGELFF
-,TRBV10-3,TRBJ2-7,15,TRBD1,TGTGCCATCAGCCCCGGGACAGGGAAGACCTACGAGCAGTACTTC,CAISPGTGKTYEQYF
-,TRBV5-1,TRBJ2-5,16,TRBD2,TGCGCCAGCAGCGCTTGGCACGGGGGGGTCCAAGAGACCCAGTACTTC,CASSAWHGGVQETQYF
-,TRBV4-2,TRBJ1-4,15,-,TGTGCCAGCAGCCACGGGGGGCCGGATAATGAAAAACTGTTTTTT,CASSHGGPDNEKLFF
-,TRBV12-5,TRBJ1-4,15,TRBD1,TGTGCTAGTGGTTCCGGACAGGGCGTTAATGAAAAACTGTTTTTT,CASGSGQGVNEKLFF
-,TRBV5-1,TRBJ2-1,16,-,TGCGCCAGCAGCTCGAGGTCGCGGGGTGGGTACAATGAGCAGTTCTTC,CASSSRSRGGYNEQFF
-,TRBV27,TRBJ2-3,13,-,TGTGCCAGCAGTCTCCTAGCGACAGATACGCAGTATTTT,CASSLLATDTQYF
-,TRBV10-1,TRBJ2-7,12,-,TGCGCCAGCAGTGAATCGGGTTACGAGCAGTACTTC,CASSESGYEQYF
-,TRBV11-2,TRBJ2-7,14,-,TGTGCCAGCAGCGCTACAGGGTCCCGCTACGAGCAGTACTTC,CASSATGSRYEQYF
-,TRBV11-2,TRBJ2-7,15,-,TGTGCCAGCAGCCTCCGGCGGTTCGGCTCCTACGAGCAGTACTTC,CASSLRRFGSYEQYF
-,TRBV2,TRBJ1-2,13,-,TGTGCCAGCAGTGAAGACAGCATCTATGGCTACACCTTC,CASSEDSIYGYTF
-,TRBV14,TRBJ2-7,16,TRBD2,TGTGCCAGCAGCCTCCGGACTAGCGGGATCTCCTACGAGCAGTACTTC,CASSLRTSGISYEQYF
-,TRBV10-3,TRBJ1-5,14,TRBD1,TGTGCCATCAGTCGACAGGGGCAACGGCAGCCCCAGCATTTT,CAISRQGQRQPQHF
-,TRBV27,TRBJ1-2,14,-,TGTGCCAGCGCTTGGACAGCACCCTATGGAGGCTACACCTTC,CASAWTAPYGGYTF
-,TRBV6-4,TRBJ2-3,15,-,TGTGCCAGCAGCCCAGGGTTGGAAGACACAGATACGCAGTATTTT,CASSPGLEDTDTQYF
-,TRBV5-1,TRBJ2-7,14,-,TGCGCCAGCAGCTTGTTTGCCCCCGGGGACGAGCAGTACTTC,CASSLFAPGDEQYF
once,TRBV19,TRBJ2-7,14,-,TGTGCCAGTAGTAGGCAGGTGAGCTCCTACGAGCAGTACTTC,CASSRQVSSYEQYF
-,TRBV9,TRBJ2-3,15,-,TGTGCCAGCAGCGTAGATTCGCGGGGCACAGATACGCAGTATTTT,CASSVDSRGTDTQYF
-,TRBV5-1,TRBJ1-1,14,-,TGCGCCAGCAGCTTGGCCGCCAGTCCCACTGAAGCTTTCTTT,CASSLAASPTEAFF
-,TRBV4-2,TRBJ1-1,12,-,TGTGCCAGCAGCCAACAAAACACTGAAGCTTTCTTT,CASSQQNTEAFF
-,TRBV6-4,TRBJ1-1,14,-,TGTGCCAGCAGTGAAAGGCCGGGGGTGACTGAAGCTTTCTTT,CASSERPGVTEAFF
-,TRBV5-1,TRBJ2-1,16,TRBD1,TGCGCCAGCAGCTCCTTACAGGGGAGCTCCTACAATGAGCAGTTCTTC,CASSSLQGSSYNEQFF
-,TRBV5-1,TRBJ2-7,13,-,TGCGCCAGCAGCTCTACCCCTTCAGGCGAGCAGTACTTC,CASSSTPSGEQYF
-,TRBV4-2,TRBJ2-3,14,-,TGTGCCAGCAGGCTAACCCCTGAGGAGGATACGCAGTATTTT,CASRLTPEEDTQYF
once,TRBV5-6,TRBJ1-6,17,TRBD1,TGTGCCAGCAGCTTGGGGGAAATGACAGGGGTAGGCTCACCCCTCCACTTT,CASSLGEMTGVGSPLHF
medium-sized,TRBV5-5,TRBJ1-5,15,TRBD1,TGTGCCAGCAGGGGGACAGCTTATAGCAATCAGCCCCAGCATTTT,CASRGTAYSNQPQHF
-,TRBV27,TRBJ2-7,13,-,TGTGCCAGCAGACGGGGGACCTCCTACGAGCAGTACTTC,CASRRGTSYEQYF
-,TRBV6-6,TRBJ1-2,13,-,TGTGCCAGCAGTGCAGGACAACACTATGGCTACACCTTC,CASSAGQHYGYTF
once,TRBV5-5,TRBJ2-7,15,-,TGTGCCAGCAGCTTGGAGTCGGGGGGCCTCTACGAGCAGTACTTC,CASSLESGGLYEQYF
-,TRBV27,TRBJ1-5,14,TRBD1,TGTGCCAGCAGTTTAGGACAGGGAGGTCAGCCCCAGCATTTT,CASSLGQGGQPQHF
few,TRBV15,TRBJ1-2,15,TRBD1,TGTGCCACCAGCAGAATTTTCGACAGGGCGGGAGGCTACACCTTC,CATSRIFDRAGGYTF